Listed below are T cell receptor beta chains from one sample, sequenced in a study of blood T cell repertoires in COVID-19. Sequencing was performed with immunoSEQ multiplex PCR; in TCRdb, only in-frame clones are kept and a portion is missing. The sample yields about 180,000 clones, around four fifths seen once. What was sequenced was PBMCs or T cells enriched from blood (not recorded which). The receptors shown here come from a woman aged 45-65 years who had recovered from COVID-19. The CDR3 runs from the conserved cysteine through the conserved F or W. A D gene is named only where the DNA matches it firmly. Size is stated for part of the rows, as once, few or many counts, or as a class when the clone is expanded.

abundance | j_gene | d_gene | v_gene | CDR3aa | CDR3nt
. | TRBJ2-7 | TRBD2 | TRBV6-5 | CASSYSGDYLGYF | TGTGCCAGCAGTTACTCGGGGGACTACTTGGGGTACTTC
. | TRBJ1-2 | . | TRBV6-5 | CASTQRTGRDGYTF | TGTGCCAGCACTCAACGCACAGGACGGGATGGCTACACCTTC
. | TRBJ1-2 | . | TRBV6-2/TRBV6-3 | CASSRTTGYTF | TGTGCCAGCAGCCGGACAACTGGCTACACCTTC
. | TRBJ2-1 | . | TRBV10-3 | CAISVGPAPILWQFF | TGTGCCATCAGTGTGGGGCCAGCACCCATTCTTTGGCAGTTCTTC
. | TRBJ1-1 | . | TRBV28 | CASSLANTEAFF | TGTGCCAGCAGTTTGGCAAACACTGAAGCTTTCTTT
. | TRBJ2-3 | TRBD2 | TRBV19 | CASRASGSTDTQYF | TGTGCCAGCAGAGCTAGCGGGAGCACAGATACGCAGTATTTT
few | TRBJ2-2 | . | TRBV30 | CAWAGTSFGELFF | TGTGCCTGGGCCGGGACATCTTTCGGGGAGCTGTTTTTT
. | TRBJ1-5 | TRBD1 | TRBV2 | CASTLTGVGEPQHF | TGTGCCAGCACCTTGACAGGGGTGGGGGAGCCCCAGCATTTT
once | TRBJ1-4 | . | TRBV5-6 | CASSLDRTNEKLFF | TGTGCCAGCAGCTTGGATAGAACTAATGAAAAACTGTTTTTT
. | TRBJ2-7 | . | TRBV28 | CASSSPGEYSYEQYF | TGTGCCAGCAGTTCACCAGGCGAGTACTCCTACGAGCAGTACTTC
. | TRBJ1-1 | TRBD1 | TRBV7-9 | CASSPPGQGNTEAFF | TGTGCCAGCAGCCCCCCGGGACAGGGGAACACTGAAGCTTTCTTT
. | TRBJ2-7 | TRBD1 | TRBV5-5 | CASRKGQGYEQYF | TGTGCCAGCAGGAAGGGACAGGGCTACGAGCAGTACTTC
. | TRBJ1-1 | . | TRBV28 | CASSFGAEAFF | TGTGCCAGCAGTTTTGGGGCCGAAGCTTTCTTT
. | TRBJ1-2 | . | TRBV5-1 | CASSVAGYNYGYTF | TGCGCCAGCAGCGTTGCGGGGTATAACTATGGCTACACCTTC
. | TRBJ1-1 | TRBD1 | TRBV2 | CASSEGTGSTEAFF | TGTGCCAGCAGTGAAGGGACAGGTAGCACTGAAGCTTTCTTT
. | TRBJ1-1 | . | TRBV2 | CASSASLNTEAFF | TGTGCCAGCAGTGCTTCTCTGAACACTGAAGCTTTCTTT
. | TRBJ1-1 | . | TRBV6-1 | CASSEEVRHQNTEAFF | TGTGCCAGCAGTGAAGAAGTGAGGCACCAGAACACTGAAGCTTTCTTT
. | TRBJ2-3 | . | TRBV3-1/TRBV3-2 | CASSPLWGQGSYF | .
. | TRBJ2-3 | . | TRBV11-2 | CASSLGNTGPDTQYF | TGTGCCAGCAGCCTGGGTAACACAGGGCCAGATACGCAGTATTTT
. | TRBJ2-7 | TRBD1 | TRBV5-4 | CASSLTGGRSSYEQYF | TGTGCCAGCAGCTTGACAGGGGGCCGGAGCTCCTACGAGCAGTACTTC
. | TRBJ2-7 | TRBD1 | TRBV5-1 | CASSEGQGVYEQYF | TGCGCCAGCAGCGAGGGACAGGGAGTTTACGAGCAGTACTTC
once | TRBJ1-2 | . | TRBV7-9 | CASSIGQNNYGYTF | TGTGCCAGCAGCATTGGACAGAATAACTATGGCTACACCTTC
few | TRBJ1-2 | . | TRBV19 | CASSPNDRTGYTF | TGTGCCAGTAGTCCTAACGACAGGACTGGCTACACCTTC
few | TRBJ1-6 | TRBD1 | TRBV3-1/TRBV3-2 | CASSQGQGYSPLHF | TGTGCCAGCAGCCAGGGACAGGGGTATTCACCCCTCCACTTT
once | TRBJ2-3 | . | TRBV29-1 | CSVETTGNTQYF | TGCAGCGTTGAGACGACGGGGAATACGCAGTATTTT
. | TRBJ2-1 | . | TRBV3-1/TRBV3-2 | CASSLSGRGNEQFF | TGTGCCAGCAGTCTTAGCGGAAGGGGCAATGAGCAGTTCTTC
. | TRBJ2-1 | TRBD1 | TRBV19 | CASSMGRDREQFF | TGTGCCAGTAGTATGGGACGGGACAGGGAACAGTTCTTC
. | TRBJ1-5 | . | TRBV27 | CASSGYSGSNQPQHF | TGTGCCAGCAGTGGATACTCGGGGAGCAATCAGCCCCAGCATTTT
. | TRBJ1-4 | TRBD1 | TRBV11-2 | CASSPDRLRLFF | TGTGCCAGCAGTCCGGACAGGCTAAGGCTGTTTTTT
. | TRBJ2-7 | . | TRBV14 | CASSQDRISQYF | TGTGCCAGCAGCCAAGATAGAATTTCGCAGTACTTC
once | TRBJ1-1 | . | TRBV28 | CASSSGARAATEAFF | TGTGCCAGCAGTTCAGGGGCCCGAGCGGCCACTGAAGCTTTCTTT
. | TRBJ1-1 | . | TRBV27 | CASALAPGVTEAFF | TGTGCCAGCGCCCTTGCCCCGGGAGTGACTGAAGCTTTCTTT
. | TRBJ2-7 | . | TRBV7-6 | CAGDRVRGYEQYF | TGTGCCGGGGATCGCGTGCGGGGATACGAGCAGTACTTC
. | TRBJ1-2 | TRBD1 | TRBV6-1 | CASSEPHRGGYGYTF | TGTGCCAGCAGTGAACCTCACAGGGGCGGCTATGGCTACACCTTC
. | TRBJ2-2 | . | TRBV21-1 | CASIYPGQTPGELFF | TGTGCCAGCATCTATCCGGGACAGACCCCCGGGGAGCTGTTTTTT
few | TRBJ2-2 | TRBD2 | TRBV24-1 | CATMATSGRRFTGELFF | TGTGCCACCATGGCGACTAGCGGGAGGCGGTTCACCGGGGAGCTGTTTTTT
. | TRBJ2-6 | . | TRBV29-1 | CSVGGAETGANVLTF | TGCAGCGTCGGCGGTGCAGAAACTGGGGCCAACGTCCTGACTTTC